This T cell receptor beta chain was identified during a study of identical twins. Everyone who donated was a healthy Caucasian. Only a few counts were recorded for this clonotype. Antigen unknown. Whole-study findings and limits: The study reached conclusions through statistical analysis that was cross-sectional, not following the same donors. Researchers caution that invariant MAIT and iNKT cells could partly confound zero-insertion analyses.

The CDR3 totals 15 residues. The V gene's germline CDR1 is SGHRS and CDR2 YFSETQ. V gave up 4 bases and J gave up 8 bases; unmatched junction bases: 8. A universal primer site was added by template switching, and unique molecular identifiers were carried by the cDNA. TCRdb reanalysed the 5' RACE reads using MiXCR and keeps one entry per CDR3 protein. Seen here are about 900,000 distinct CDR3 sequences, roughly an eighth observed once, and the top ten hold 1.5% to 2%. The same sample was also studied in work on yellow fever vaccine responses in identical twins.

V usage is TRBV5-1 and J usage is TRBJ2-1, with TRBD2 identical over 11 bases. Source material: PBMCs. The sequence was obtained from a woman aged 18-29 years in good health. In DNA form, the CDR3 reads TGCGCCAGCAGCGGGGGGACTAGCGGATGGCATGAGCAGTTCTTC. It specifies CASSGGTSGWHEQFF.